This T cell receptor beta chain is from a study of T-cell memory formation after mild COVID-19. Many counts were recorded for this clonotype. A single record per CDR3 protein comes from TCRdb applying MiXCR to the 5' RACE reads. The table lists hundreds of thousands of distinct CDR3 sequences, about 22% of them singletons, with less than 15% in the top ten. Sequencing input: PBMCs or a T cell subset sorted from them (not recorded which). The receptor was isolated from an adult woman who had mild COVID-19 (a few samples of this study predate the infection). Cell type and time point are not known.

The CDR3 spells CASRTWQETQYF. The CDR3 nucleotides read TGTGCCAGCAGGACCTGGCAAGAGACCCAGTACTTC. This sequence joins TRBV2 and TRBJ2-5, with unresolved D. Germline CDR1 reads SNHLY; CDR2 reads FYNNEI. V was cut by 6 bases and J by 2 bases, with 7 bases left in between. The CDR3 runs 12 residues. Using reference TRBV2 and TRBJ2-5 for the parts outside the CDR3, the full variable domain is EPEVTQTPSHQVTQMGQEVILRCVPISNHLYFYWYRQILGQKVEFLVSFYNNEISEKSEIFDDQFSVERPDGSNFTLKIRSTKLEDSAMYFCASRTWQETQYFGPGTRLLVL.